The 22 T cell receptor beta chains reported below all come from one sample, sequenced in a study of blood T cell repertoires in COVID-19. Here immunoSEQ multiplex PCR was the method, and the copy in TCRdb shows in-frame clones only, minus some. The repertoire includes some 150,000 clones, roughly 82% of them detected once, and 13% to 15% sits in the top ten. The sample taken for sequencing was PBMCs or T cells enriched from blood (not recorded which). Source of these receptors: a man aged 45-60 years who had recovered from COVID-19.

The V gene is TRBV29-1, the J gene TRBJ1-2, with 8 positions matching TRBD1. The length of the CDR3 is 12 residues. The germline CDR1 and CDR2 sequences are SQVTM and ANQGSEA. V lost 3 bases to trimming and J lost 7 bases; unmatched junction nucleotides: 4. The CDR3, as DNA: TGCAGCGTTGACTTACAGGGGGTTGGCTACACCTTC. It specifies CSVDLQGVGYTF.

The V gene is TRBV19, the J gene TRBJ1-4; D remains ambiguous. CDR3 size: 14 residues. Germline CDR1 is LNHDA and CDR2 is SQIVND (reference sequence). With 9 bases removed from V and 3 bases from J, the gap between germline ends came to 14 bases. DNA for the CDR3: TGTGCCAGCAAGAGGAGGGAGGCTAATGAAAAACTGTTTTTT. Its translation is CASKRREANEKLFF.

CDR3 sequence (DNA): TGCGCCAGCAGCTTGTCTGGACAGGGTAAGCCAGCCCAGTACTTC. Its translation: CASSLSGQGKPAQYF. V and J are TRBV5-1 and TRBJ2-5; TRBD1 aligns across 8 bases. The CDR3 spans 15 residues. CDR1 and CDR2 from the germline V gene are SGHRS and YFSETQ. V gave up 1 base and J gave up 9 bases; unmatched junction bases: 11.

The V call is TRBV2, the J call TRBJ2-7; D is unresolved. V dropped 2 bases and J dropped 6 bases, with 5 bases sitting between them. In germline, CDR1 is SNHLY, CDR2 FYNNEI. The CDR3 is made up of 11 amino acids. The CDR3 nucleotides are TGTGCCAGCAGTGAATTCGGCGAGCAGTACTTC. Translating gives CASSEFGEQYF.

This clone has just a few counts. V and J are TRBV6-5 and TRBJ1-1; 7 bases are shared with TRBD1. The length of the CDR3 is 14 residues. Germline assignment: CDR1 MNHEY and CDR2 SVGAGI. After removal of 6 bases from V and 3 bases from J, the junction contained 7 bases not matched to a gene. CDR3 bases: TGTGCCAGCAGCACCGGGACAGCCTACACTGAAGCTTTCTTT. Translation gives CASSTGTAYTEAFF.

The rearrangement links TRBV2 to TRBJ2-5; D not resolved. Deletions cut 3 bases from V and 5 bases from J, with 10 bases between. The CDR3 runs 13 residues. Germline lookup yields CDR1 SNHLY and CDR2 FYNNEI. The chain's CDR3 is CASSELELETQYF. The CDR3 DNA sequence: TGTGCCAGCAGTGAGCTAGAGCTTGAGACCCAGTACTTC.

This clone was detected only a few times. The rearrangement links TRBV4-2 to TRBJ1-5, with D tentatively TRBD1 (5 bases). The V and J ends lost 3 bases and 1 base respectively, with 10 bases between them. Germline V gene sequence: CDR1 LGHNA, CDR2 YNFKEQ. CDR3 length equals 15 residues. The CDR3 DNA sequence: TGTGCCAGCAGCCAGGAAGGACAAAGCAATCAGCCCCAGCATTTT. Protein product: CASSQEGQSNQPQHF.

J is TRBJ2-7 and V is TRBV28; D possibly corresponds to TRBD1 (5 bases). The CDR3 extends over 14 amino acids. Germline assignment: CDR1 MDHEN and CDR2 SYDVKM. Trimming cost V 7 bases and J 5 bases, with 18 bases left between them. CDR3 residues: CASTTQQGSNEQYF. CDR3 sequence (DNA): TGTGCCAGCACCACACAGCAGGGTTCCAACGAGCAGTACTTC.

CDR3 sequence (DNA): TGTGCCAGCAGTACCCTAGCGGAGGGTACCGGGGAGCTGTTTTTT. Translated, it gives CASSTLAEGTGELFF. The rearrangement links TRBV27 to TRBJ2-2, with 7 bases aligning to TRBD2. Germline CDR1 and CDR2: MNHEY and SMNVEV (reference sequence). This CDR3 is built from 15 residues. V dropped 5 bases and J dropped 5; count of bases not matched to a gene: 8.

This sequence joins TRBV5-4 and TRBJ1-2; possibly TRBD1 for D (6 bases). V was pared by 6 bases and J by 0 bases, with 12 bases between. The CDR3 totals 14 residues. Germline CDR1 reads SGHNT; CDR2 reads YYREEE (reference sequence). CDR3 protein: CASTIQGANYGYTF. Here the CDR3 DNA reads TGTGCCAGCACCATACAGGGAGCTAACTATGGCTACACCTTC.

V usage is TRBV19 and J usage is TRBJ1-2, with unresolved D. The CDR3 contains 13 residues. Trimming stripped 5 bases from V and 4 bases from J, with 11 bases between. In germline, CDR1 is LNHDA, CDR2 SQIVND (reference sequence). In DNA, the CDR3 is TGTGCCAGTAGTGTCAACCTGGCCTATGGCTACACCTTC. Translation gives CASSVNLAYGYTF.

The rearrangement joins TRBV6-5 to TRBJ1-1, with D possibly matching TRBD1 (6 bases). V lost 6 bases, J lost 2 bases, and 13 bases lay in between. The CDR3 spans 14 residues. The germline V gene encodes CDR1 MNHEY and CDR2 SVGAGI. CDR3 DNA sequence: TGTGCCAGCAGGCTCCAAGGGGGTAACACTGAAGCTTTCTTT. This sequence encodes CASRLQGGNTEAFF.

The gene calls are TRBV19 and TRBJ1-1; D is undetermined. V lost 3 bases, J lost 4 bases, and 24 bases lay in between. CDR1 LNHDA and CDR2 SQIVND come from the germline V gene (reference sequence). The CDR3 contains 18 residues. The DNA for the CDR3 is TGTGCCAGTAGTATTGGTGTGTATAGGGCGGGGTCGAGCACTGAAGCTTTCTTT. Translation: CASSIGVYRAGSSTEAFF.

The chain couples TRBV11-2 to TRBJ2-7; 11 nucleotides line up with TRBD1. Germline V gene data show CDR1 as SGHAT and CDR2 as FQNNGV. V was pared by 5 bases and J by 2 bases, with 8 bases of the junction left unmatched. CDR3 length equals 16 residues. CDR3 in amino acids: CASSPFPGQGAYEQYF. CDR3 nucleotide sequence: TGTGCCAGCAGCCCCTTCCCGGGACAGGGGGCCTACGAGCAGTACTTC.

This clone is a singleton in its sample. V and J are TRBV7-3 and TRBJ2-7, with TRBD1 identical over 9 bases. V lost 5 bases and J lost 5; bases outside the gene matches: 7. This CDR3 region has 14 residues. Germline-derived CDR1 and CDR2 are SGHTA and FQGTGA. The CDR3 reads CASSPGTGTHEQYF. CDR3 nucleotide sequence: TGTGCCAGCAGCCCGGGGACAGGGACCCACGAGCAGTACTTC.

The CDR3 loop reads CASSLPGQGAVEDYGYTF. The CDR3 coding sequence is TGTGCCAGCTCACTTCCGGGACAGGGGGCTGTGGAAGACTATGGCTACACCTTC. The V gene is TRBV18, the J gene TRBJ1-2, with 12 bases matching TRBD1. The CDR3 loop spans 18 amino acids. Germline values: CDR1 KGHSH, CDR2 LQKENI. V was pared by 4 bases and J by 3 bases, with 12 bases of the junction left unmatched.

The chain joins TRBV19 to TRBJ1-1; 8 nucleotides match TRBD1. Germline V gives CDR1 LNHDA, CDR2 SQIVND (reference sequence). This CDR3 is built from 15 residues. Losses at the gene ends were 3 bases for V and 1 base for J; bases not matched to a gene: 4. The CDR3 DNA sequence: TGTGCCAGTAGTATCCCTGACAGGGGGAACACTGAAGCTTTCTTT. Protein product: CASSIPDRGNTEAFF.

The gene calls are TRBV27 and TRBJ1-1; tentative D call: TRBD1 (5 bases). Looked up from germline, CDR1 is MNHEY and CDR2 is SMNVEV (reference sequence). V was trimmed by 4 bases and J by 4 bases, leaving 13 bases between them. The CDR3 totals 14 residues. The CDR3 nucleotides read TGTGCCAGCAGTTCCCGGGGGTTGTTCACTGAAGCTTTCTTT. Translated: CASSSRGLFTEAFF.

V gene TRBV11-2 combines with J gene TRBJ2-7; 8 bases agree with TRBD1. The CDR3 loop spans 15 amino acids. CDR1 and CDR2 (germline): SGHAT, FQNNGV. The trim removed 2 bases at V and 4 bases at J, leaving 7 bases unmatched. The CDR3 sequence: CASSLPPGQEYEQYF. For the CDR3, the DNA is TGTGCCAGCAGCTTACCCCCGGGACAGGAATACGAGCAGTACTTC.

The V gene is TRBV6-5, the J gene TRBJ1-1; 8 nucleotides agree with TRBD1. The CDR3 sequence is 16 residues long. Germline V gene lookup returns CDR1 MNHEY and CDR2 SVGAGI. V dropped 2 bases and J dropped 6; count of bases not matched to a gene: 11. CDR3 residues: CASSYRTGFGAPEAFF. The CDR3 region has the DNA TGTGCCAGCAGTTACAGGACAGGGTTTGGGGCGCCTGAAGCTTTCTTT.

This clone was seen a single time. The rearrangement joins TRBV23-1 to TRBJ1-3; maybe TRBD1 (5 bases). TRBV23-1 is placed among ORFs of uncertain function. V lost 2 bases and J lost 3, with 11 bases in between. The CDR3 runs to 15 residues. The DNA of the CDR3 is TGCGCCAGCAGTCAAGAGCAGGGTTATGGAAACACCATATATTTT. As protein: CASSQEQGYGNTIYF.

As DNA, the CDR3 is TGCAGCGTTGCCGGGACTAGCGGGGGGAATGAGCAGTTCTTC. This translates into CSVAGTSGGNEQFF. The rearrangement links TRBV29-1 to TRBJ2-1; TRBD2 agrees at 15 bases. This CDR3 contains 14 residues. The J segment lost 7 bases and the V segment lost 4 bases, leaving 2 bases of the junction unmatched. Germline loops: CDR1 SQVTM, CDR2 ANQGSEA.